Below are 30 T cell receptor beta chains sequenced from a single sample in a study of T cells in Graves' hyperthyroidism and ophthalmopathy. Amplification yielded TCR beta CDR3 regions, with RNA transcripts as the source. HTBI primers drove first-round RT-PCR of the TCR CDR3. MiXCR, applied by TCRdb to the multiplex PCR reads, yields one record per CDR3 protein. The sample carries some 350,000 distinct CDR3 sequences, under 20% recorded once. Sample: blood. The receptors here all came from a young woman with Graves' hyperthyroidism.

This clonotype has just a few counts. The V and J genes are TRBV6-1 and TRBJ1-1, with a tentative D call TRBD1 (5 bases). Trimming cost V 7 bases and J 1 base, with 19 bases left between them. The CDR3 consists of 16 residues. CDR1 is MNHNS, CDR2 SASEGT, per germline. The CDR3 DNA follows: TGTGCCAGCATTCCCGCTGACAGACCTCGGAACACTGAAGCTTTCTTT. Residues: CASIPADRPRNTEAFF.

This clonotype was found many times. This rearrangement joins TRBV4-1 to TRBJ1-5; D ambiguous. The CDR3 contains 13 residues. Germline CDR1 is MGHRA and CDR2 is YSYEKL. V was trimmed by 1 base and J by 3 bases, leaving 4 bases between them. The CDR3 sequence: CASSQVVNQPQHF. The DNA for the CDR3 is TGCGCCAGCAGCCAAGTCGTCAATCAGCCCCAGCATTTT.

The genes are TRBV18 and TRBJ2-5; D may be TRBD1 or TRBD2 (5 bases each). Germline V gene lookup returns CDR1 KGHSH and CDR2 LQKENI. V lost 6 bases, J lost 2 bases, and 16 bases lay in between. There are 15 residues in the CDR3. As DNA, the CDR3 is TGTGCCAGCTCGCCGGGGCAACTCCGGCAAGAGACCCAGTACTTC. Amino acid sequence: CASSPGQLRQETQYF. Looking up the rest from reference TRBV18 and TRBJ2-5 gives the full variable domain: NAGVMQNPRHLVRRRGQEARLRCSPMKGHSHVYWYRQLPEEGLKFMVYLQKENIIDESGMPKERFSAEFPKEGPSILRIQQVVRGDSAAYFCASSPGQLRQETQYFGPGTRLLVL.

Ten or more counts support this clonotype. The chain employs TRBV6-1 and TRBJ2-5; 8 nucleotides line up with TRBD2. Germline-derived CDR1 and CDR2 are MNHNS and SASEGT. V shed 8 bases and J 1 base; nucleotides not matched to a gene: 3. The CDR3 totals 13 residues. The DNA of the CDR3 is TGTGCCAGCGGTAGCGGGGTCCAAGAGACCCAGTACTTC. Translation: CASGSGVQETQYF.

In its sample, this clonotype was seen many times. The gene calls are TRBV20-1 and TRBJ2-2, with 9 positions matching TRBD2. Unmatched junction bases numbered 7, after V lost 6 bases and J lost 5 bases. The CDR3 runs to 14 residues. The germline CDR1 and CDR2 sequences are DFQATT and SNEGSKA (reference sequence). The DNA of the CDR3 is TGCAGTGCGATGGCGGGGGGGCAGACCGGGGAGCTGTTTTTT. Its translation is CSAMAGGQTGELFF.

V and J are TRBV7-3 and TRBJ2-5, with 10 bases lining up with TRBD2. The trim removed 3 bases at V and 5 bases at J, leaving 9 bases unmatched. The CDR3 covers 16 residues. Germline values: CDR1 SGHTA, CDR2 FQGTGA. The CDR3 nucleotides are TGTGCCAGCAGCTTGCAGGCTAGCGGGGGTATGGAGACCCAGTACTTC. This translates into CASSLQASGGMETQYF.

This clonotype was seen only a few times. This chain uses TRBV4-1 with TRBJ2-2, with 8 bases that match TRBD2. This CDR3 region has 15 residues. Germline V gene data show CDR1 as MGHRA and CDR2 as YSYEKL. Trimming removed 1 base from V and 5 bases from J; junction bases left unmatched: 3. The CDR3 DNA follows: TGCGCCAGCAGCCAAGGGATAGCGGGGACCGGGGAGCTGTTTTTT. It translates to CASSQGIAGTGELFF.

This clonotype was detected ten times or more. The chain has TRBV5-6 and TRBJ2-6; D is unclear. The V gene lost 3 bases and the J gene lost 4 bases, with 11 bases spanning the gap. This CDR3 region has 15 residues. Germline CDR1 is SGHDT and CDR2 is YYEEEE. CDR3 coding DNA: TGTGCCAGCAGCTCGGAATGGTTCGGGGCCAACGTCCTGACTTTC. It translates to CASSSEWFGANVLTF. The whole variable domain, remainder taken from reference TRBV5-6 and TRBJ2-6, is DAGVTQSPTHLIKTRGQQVTLRCSPKSGHDTVSWYQQALGQGPQFIFQYYEEEERQRGNFPDRFSGHQFPNYSSELNVNALLLGDSALYLCASSSEWFGANVLTFGAGSRLTVL.

There are many counts of this clonotype. The V gene is TRBV5-1, the J gene TRBJ1-2, with D uncertain. The CDR3 spans 11 residues. V was clipped by 3 bases and J by 8 bases, with 8 bases between them. Germline-derived CDR1 and CDR2 are SGHRS and YFSETQ. Here the CDR3 DNA reads TGCGCCAGCAGCTCCGATTGGGGCTACACCTTC. It specifies CASSSDWGYTF.

This clonotype has at least ten counts. V gene TRBV4-1 combines with J gene TRBJ1-2; the D gene is possibly TRBD1 (5 bases). The CDR3 is 14 amino acids. Trimming stripped 0 bases from V and 6 bases from J, with 11 bases between. Germline assignment: CDR1 MGHRA and CDR2 YSYEKL. The CDR3, as DNA: TGCGCCAGCAGCCAAGATCTAGGGGATCATGGCTACACCTTC. Its translation: CASSQDLGDHGYTF.

At least ten counts were recorded for this clonotype. The CDR3 region has the DNA TGCAGTGCTAGGAGAGTATTATACACCGAGCAGTACTTC. Its translation: CSARRVLYTEQYF. This chain links TRBV20-1 with TRBJ2-7; no firm D call. There are 13 residues in the CDR3. V lost 3 bases, J lost 6 bases, and 15 bases lay in between. From germline, CDR1 is DFQATT and CDR2 SNEGSKA (reference sequence).

The table lists this clonotype with many counts. This sequence joins TRBV12-3 or TRBV12-4 and TRBJ2-5; TRBD2 aligns across 8 bases. V lost 6 bases and J lost 5; bases outside the gene matches: 17. This CDR3 spans 17 amino acids. CDR3 amino acids: CASSLAGGLRRGETQYF. The CDR3 coding sequence is TGTGCCAGCAGCTTGGCGGGAGGACTACGGCGCGGGGAGACCCAGTACTTC.

The rearrangement uses TRBV29-1 and TRBJ2-5; 10 bases line up with TRBD2. The CDR3 covers 13 residues. V lost 3 bases, J lost 6 bases, and 4 bases stayed unmatched. CDR1 SQVTM and CDR2 ANQGSEA come from the germline V gene. In nucleotides, the CDR3 is TGCAGCGTTGACAGCGGGGGGGCCAAGACCCAGTACTTC. This codes for CSVDSGGAKTQYF.

The table lists this clonotype with many counts. V is TRBV7-9 and J is TRBJ2-2; D is ambiguous. The CDR3 spans 10 residues. Between the trimmed V and J ends, which lost 8 bases and 7 bases, there was a span of 5 bases. Germline V lookup: CDR1 SEHNR, CDR2 FQNEAQ (reference sequence). The CDR3 region is CASAYGELFF. CDR3 coding DNA: TGTGCCAGCGCCTACGGGGAGCTGTTTTTT.

This clonotype was counted many times. The gene calls are TRBV20-1 and TRBJ1-1; D remains ambiguous. Trimming stripped 6 bases from V and 0 bases from J, with 14 bases between. This CDR3 has 14 amino acids. Germline lookup yields CDR1 DFQATT and CDR2 SNEGSKA (reference sequence). CDR3 nucleotides: TGCAGTGCCGTCGCCGGGAGGATGAACACTGAAGCTTTCTTT. Translated, it gives CSAVAGRMNTEAFF.

This clonotype has only a few counts. V gene TRBV7-9 combines with J gene TRBJ2-7, with a weak D call TRBD2 (7 bases). Trimming removed 5 bases from V and 5 bases from J, with 19 bases in between. In germline, CDR1 is SEHNR, CDR2 FQNEAQ (reference sequence). The CDR3 is made up of 15 amino acids. CDR3 sequence (DNA): TGTGCCAGCAGCCCGAGTGGGGGGGCCCGGGACGAGCAGTACTTC. Translating gives CASSPSGGARDEQYF.

This sequence joins TRBV10-3 and TRBJ1-1, with a possible D match to TRBD1 (5 bases). CDR3 length: 14 amino acids. The V gene's germline CDR1 is ENHRY and CDR2 SYGVKD. Trimming took 6 bases from V and 0 from J, leaving 11 bases between them. CDR3 DNA sequence: TGTGCCATCAGCCTGGACAATTTGAACACTGAAGCTTTCTTT. This gives the protein CAISLDNLNTEAFF.

At least ten counts were recorded for this clonotype. The rearrangement uses TRBV12-3 or TRBV12-4 and TRBJ1-1, with D maybe TRBD1 (5 bases). The CDR3 runs to 15 residues. Deletions cut 4 bases from V and 0 bases from J, with 12 bases between. CDR3 coding DNA: TGTGCCAGCAGTTCGGTCAGGGATCTGAACACTGAAGCTTTCTTT. Encoded protein: CASSSVRDLNTEAFF.

This clonotype was seen more than once but under ten times. The chain has TRBV18 and TRBJ1-3; no clear D gene. This CDR3 comprises 15 residues. Germline V lookup: CDR1 KGHSH, CDR2 LQKENI. V lost 0 bases and J 2 bases, leaving 8 bases between the germline ends. CDR3 residues: CASSPPSGAGNTIYF. DNA of the CDR3: TGTGCCAGCTCACCACCCTCCGGAGCTGGAAACACCATATATTTT. The whole variable domain, filled in from reference TRBV18 and TRBJ1-3, reads NAGVMQNPRHLVRRRGQEARLRCSPMKGHSHVYWYRQLPEEGLKFMVYLQKENIIDESGMPKERFSAEFPKEGPSILRIQQVVRGDSAAYFCASSPPSGAGNTIYFGEGSWLTVV.

This clonotype was found many times. V and J are TRBV6-1 and TRBJ1-6, with 9 bases matching TRBD1. V trimming: 4 bases; J trimming: 5 bases; junction bases outside the gene matches: 0. Germline values: CDR1 MNHNS, CDR2 SASEGT. The CDR3 extends over 14 amino acids. The CDR3 nucleotides read TGTGCCAGCAGTGGGACAGGGGATAATTCACCCCTCCACTTT. As protein: CASSGTGDNSPLHF.

This clonotype was recorded at least ten times. The V call is TRBV6-1, the J call TRBJ2-7; TRBD1 aligns across 8 bases. J was trimmed by 5 bases and V by 4 bases; bases with no gene match: 4. The germline gives CDR1 MNHNS, CDR2 SASEGT. There are 13 residues in the CDR3. CDR3 in amino acids: CASSAYRGDEQYF. The CDR3 DNA follows: TGTGCCAGCAGTGCATACAGGGGGGACGAGCAGTACTTC.

There are many counts of this clonotype. This chain connects TRBV30 to TRBJ1-5; 8 positions agree with TRBD1. Trimming at V came to 4 bases and at J to 2 bases, leaving 4 bases not matched to a gene. CDR1 and CDR2 (germline): GTSNPN, SVGIG (reference sequence). CDR3 length: 14 residues. The CDR3: CAWTPGQGNQPQHF. The CDR3 DNA follows: TGTGCCTGGACCCCGGGACAGGGCAATCAGCCCCAGCATTTT. The variable domain in full, with the rest retrieved from reference TRBV30 and TRBJ1-5, is SQTIHQWPATLVQPVGSPLSLECTVEGTSNPNLYWYRQAAGRGLQLLFYSVGIGQISSEVPQNLSASRPQDRQFILSSKKLLLSDSGFYLCAWTPGQGNQPQHFGDGTRLSIL.

This clonotype was observed at least ten times. CDR3 nucleotide sequence: TGCGCCAGCAGCACAACGACAGGGTGGAACACTGAAGCTTTCTTT. The encoded protein is CASSTTTGWNTEAFF. This chain links TRBV5-1 with TRBJ1-1; 7 bases match TRBD1. The V gene end was trimmed by 4 bases and the J gene end by 1 base; junction bases not matched to a gene: 7. Germline V gene lookup returns CDR1 SGHRS and CDR2 YFSETQ. CDR3 length: 15 amino acids.

The table lists this clonotype with many counts. The CDR3 loop is CASSPQTANYGYTF. The CDR3, as DNA: TGTGCCAGCAGCCCCCAGACAGCAAACTATGGCTACACCTTC. The V call is TRBV11-2, the J call TRBJ1-2; maybe TRBD1 (5 bases). V was cut by 5 bases and J by 2 bases, with 12 bases left in between. Germline assignment: CDR1 SGHAT and CDR2 FQNNGV. There are 14 residues in the CDR3. The full variable domain, completed using reference TRBV11-2 and TRBJ1-2, is EAGVAQSPRYKIIEKRQSVAFWCNPISGHATLYWYQQILGQGPKLLIQFQNNGVVDDSQLPKDRFSAERLKGVDSTLKIQPAKLEDSAVYLCASSPQTANYGYTFGSGTRLTVV.

This clonotype has at least ten counts. The V and J genes are TRBV6-5 and TRBJ2-7; D not resolved. This CDR3 comprises 11 residues. The V gene lost 4 bases and the J gene lost 4 bases, with 5 bases spanning the gap. CDR1 is MNHEY, CDR2 SVGAGI, per germline. The CDR3: CASSWEYEQYF. In DNA, the CDR3 is TGTGCCAGCAGTTGGGAATACGAGCAGTACTTC.

This clonotype was detected ten times or more. The chain combines TRBV12-3 or TRBV12-4 with TRBJ2-7; a weak D match, TRBD1 (6 bases). This CDR3 contains 13 residues. Trimming removed 3 bases from V and 6 bases from J, with 12 bases in between. CDR3 nucleotides: TGTGCCAGCAGTTTTTCTGGGGGCGGCGAGCAGTACTTC. Protein product: CASSFSGGGEQYF.

This clonotype was observed many times. The gene calls are TRBV12-3 or TRBV12-4 and TRBJ1-1, with unresolved D. CDR3 length: 14 amino acids. The germline V and J ends were trimmed by 2 bases and 0 bases, with 7 bases remaining between them. The DNA for the CDR3 is TGTGCCAGCAGTTTACGAGATCTGAACACTGAAGCTTTCTTT. Its translation is CASSLRDLNTEAFF.

This clonotype was observed a handful of times. The V and J genes are TRBV5-1 and TRBJ2-2; 8 bases fit TRBD2. V was clipped by 7 bases and J by 7 bases; unmatched bases: 18. The CDR3 sequence is 17 residues long. CDR1 is SGHRS and CDR2 is YFSETQ in the germline V gene. In nucleotides, the CDR3 is TGCGCCAGCGCGAGTGGGGCTAGCGGGTCCCGAATCGGGGAGCTGTTTTTT. Translated, it gives CASASGASGSRIGELFF.

This clonotype was counted ten times or more. The chain carries TRBV29-1 and TRBJ2-7; the match to TRBD1 covers 9 bases. With V trimmed by 7 bases and J by 2 bases, 6 bases remained unmatched. Per the germline V gene, CDR1 is SQVTM and CDR2 is ANQGSEA. This CDR3 contains 13 residues. The CDR3 DNA reads TGCAGCGCCTCGGGACAGGGCACCTACGAGCAGTACTTC. Translated: CSASGQGTYEQYF.

At least ten counts were recorded for this clonotype. V is TRBV7-8 and J is TRBJ2-7, with D unresolved. CDR3 size: 16 residues. Trimming removed 2 bases at V and 2 bases at J, with 16 bases between. CDR1 and CDR2 (germline): SGHVS, FQNEAQ. The CDR3 DNA reads as TGTGCCAGCAGCTTAAAAAGCATGTTGAGCCCCTACGAGCAGTACTTC. Protein product: CASSLKSMLSPYEQYF.